A single sample gave rise to the 5 T cell receptor beta chains below, sequenced in a study of T cell responses to AZD1222 COVID-19 vaccine. Assay used: immunoSEQ multiplex PCR; TCRdb lists only in-frame clones, some missing. This sample has more than 90,000 clones, with 80% to 90% found just once. The specimen comprised peripheral blood, sampled 28 days after the second AZD1222 dose. The receptors here all came from an adult who received the AZD1222 COVID-19 vaccine.

This chain connects TRBV18 to TRBJ2-7; 12 positions match TRBD1. The germline CDR1 and CDR2 sequences are KGHSH and LQKENI. V lost 6 bases, J lost 3 bases, and 6 bases stayed unmatched. This CDR3 contains 15 residues. CDR3 loop: CASSPGTGGFYEQYF. The CDR3 DNA reads as TGTGCCAGCTCGCCCGGGACAGGGGGCTTCTACGAGCAGTACTTC.

The rearrangement joins TRBV18 to TRBJ1-2; no reliable D call. Trimming removed 3 bases from V and 3 bases from J, with 11 bases in between. Germline-derived CDR1 and CDR2 are KGHSH and LQKENI. The length of the CDR3 is 14 residues. The CDR3 sequence: CASSPSSADYGYTF. The CDR3 nucleotides are TGTGCCAGCTCACCTTCGTCGGCAGACTATGGCTACACCTTC.

This chain uses TRBV6-6 with TRBJ2-3, with 9 bases matching TRBD1. CDR3 length: 14 amino acids. Per germline, CDR1 MNHNY and CDR2 SVGAGI (reference sequence). Trimming cost V 6 bases and J 3 bases; bases outside gene matches: 4. The CDR3 nucleotides read TGTGCCAGCAGGCACAGGGGGCTTACAGATACGCAGTATTTT. Protein product: CASRHRGLTDTQYF.

The CDR3 loop is CASSLDGTGPFSPLHF. Here the CDR3 DNA reads TGTGCCAGCAGCTTAGACGGGACAGGGCCCTTTTCACCCCTCCACTTT. This sequence joins TRBV7-9 and TRBJ1-6; 9 bases match TRBD1. The CDR3 sequence is 16 residues long. The junction had 7 bases not matched to a gene; V was cut back by 1 base and J by 9 bases. The germline gives CDR1 SEHNR, CDR2 FQNEAQ (reference sequence).

V is TRBV5-6 and J is TRBJ1-5; D call uncertain. The germline CDR1 and CDR2 sequences are SGHDT and YYEEEE. The CDR3 has 15 residues. With 4 bases removed from V and 0 bases from J, the gap between germline ends came to 11 bases. In DNA, the CDR3 is TGTGCCAGCAGCCCCTCCGAATATAGCAATCAGCCCCAGCATTTT. Amino acids: CASSPSEYSNQPQHF.